The sequence of this T cell receptor (beta chain) was determined in a study of blood T cell repertoires in COVID-19. Study-level background: Sources were T cells, B-cell-depleted T cells, or PBMCs; the material itself was cDNA or gDNA.

This clone was detected once. Source study methods: Researchers report that nucleated cell counts were estimated from reference gene primer amplification. Profiled with immunoSEQ multiplex PCR; TCRdb holds only in-frame clones, not every one. V and J calls and clone size are copied from that table; D and trimming were computed from the DNA. Found here are roughly 120,000 clones, around nine tenths of them singletons; the top ten hold 1.8%. CDR3 length equals 18 residues. CDR1 and CDR2 from the germline V gene are SGHNT and YENEEA. The V and J ends lost 5 bases and 0 bases, in that order; junction bases with no gene match: 14.

The sequenced sample consisted of peripheral blood. This receptor was identified in a human donor with active COVID-19. The donor label of this sample is uncertain. V and J are TRBV11-3 and TRBJ2-3; 7 bases fit TRBD2. The CDR3 reads CASSKRASSGASTDTQYF. The CDR3 nucleotides read TGTGCCAGCAGCAAAAGGGCGTCCAGCGGGGCTAGCACAGATACGCAGTATTTT.